Shown below are 9 T cell receptor beta chains from a single sample sequenced in a study of CD8 T cells in Susac syndrome. With random hexamers, roughly 0.5 to 1 ug RNA was reverse transcribed. MiXCR, applied by TCRdb to the immunoSEQ multiplex PCR reads, yields one record per CDR3 protein. Of under 200,000 distinct CDR3 sequences in the sample, roughly 90% are singletons; the top ten hold about 0.1%. Sequenced: CD4+ T cells from PBMCs. These receptor sequences come from a human donor with Susac syndrome.

The gene calls are TRBV5-1 and TRBJ1-1; D is ambiguous. Trimming left V 1 base short and J 6 bases short, with 7 bases between. The CDR3 totals 12 residues. Germline CDR1 is SGHRS and CDR2 is YFSETQ. The CDR3 region has the DNA TGCGCCAGCAGCTTGACCCGGTCTGAAGCTTTCTTT. Amino acids: CASSLTRSEAFF.

The chain links TRBV13 to TRBJ2-6, with D perhaps matching TRBD1 or TRBD2 (6 bases each). This CDR3 region has 17 residues. The germline CDR1 and CDR2 sequences are PRHDT and FYEKMQ (reference sequence). Trimming removed 5 bases at V and 0 bases at J, with 14 bases between. The CDR3 protein is CASSLGGQPSGANVLTF. The CDR3 DNA reads TGTGCCAGCAGCCTCGGGGGACAACCCTCTGGGGCCAACGTCCTGACTTTC.

V is TRBV6-4 and J is TRBJ1-6, with TRBD1 identical over 7 bases. The CDR3 loop spans 17 amino acids. Germline CDR1 MRHNA, CDR2 SNTAGT. Germline trimming cut 4 bases from V and 9 bases from J; bases unmatched to any gene: 15. The CDR3 spells CASSVDTAGTDPSPLHF. CDR3 sequence (DNA): TGTGCCAGCAGTGTTGATACTGCCGGGACAGATCCTTCACCCCTCCACTTT.

The V gene is TRBV18, the J gene TRBJ2-3; 7 positions match TRBD1. J was trimmed by 1 base and V by 6 bases; bases with no gene match: 10. The CDR3 is 16 residues long. Germline CDR1 and CDR2: KGHSH and LQKENI. CDR3 region: CASSSQQGTGTDTQYF. As DNA, the CDR3 is TGTGCCAGCTCGTCACAACAGGGGACCGGCACAGATACGCAGTATTTT. Complete variable domain (other parts from reference TRBV18 and TRBJ2-3): NAGVMQNPRHLVRRRGQEARLRCSPMKGHSHVYWYRQLPEEGLKFMVYLQKENIIDESGMPKERFSAEFPKEGPSILRIQQVVRGDSAAYFCASSSQQGTGTDTQYFGPGTRLTVL.

J is TRBJ1-2 and V is TRBV28, with D unclear. The germline gives CDR1 MDHEN, CDR2 SYDVKM. The CDR3 consists of 12 residues. V gave up 6 bases and J gave up 1 base, with 6 bases separating them. The CDR3 nucleotides are TGTGCCAGCAGGGAGAATAACTATGGCTACACCTTC. Its translation: CASRENNYGYTF.

The chain uses TRBV19 and TRBJ1-1, with 8 bases fitting TRBD1. This CDR3 has 14 residues. V trimming: 4 bases; J trimming: 0 bases; junction bases outside the gene matches: 1. Germline CDR1 LNHDA, CDR2 SQIVND (reference sequence). The CDR3 loop is CASSRDRMNTEAFF. The CDR3, as DNA: TGTGCCAGTAGTAGGGACAGGATGAACACTGAAGCTTTCTTT.

J is TRBJ1-5 and V is TRBV30; TRBD1 matches 9 bases. V shed 2 bases, J shed 1 base, and the junction held 15 bases outside the gene matches. The V gene's germline CDR1 is GTSNPN and CDR2 SVGIG (reference sequence). This CDR3 has 19 residues. The CDR3 loop is CAWSTGTGNRLRSNQPQHF. For the CDR3, the DNA is TGTGCCTGGAGTACAGGGACAGGGAACCGTTTAAGAAGCAATCAGCCCCAGCATTTT. Complete variable domain (other parts from reference TRBV30 and TRBJ1-5): SQTIHQWPATLVQPVGSPLSLECTVEGTSNPNLYWYRQAAGRGLQLLFYSVGIGQISSEVPQNLSASRPQDRQFILSSKKLLLSDSGFYLCAWSTGTGNRLRSNQPQHFGDGTRLSIL.

This chain uses TRBV12-3 or TRBV12-4 with TRBJ1-2; D gene unclear. The V end lost 7 bases, the J end lost 4 bases, and 19 bases lay between the germline ends. The CDR3 has 15 amino acids. This CDR3 is CASNSRASLGYGYTF. As DNA, the CDR3 is TGTGCCAGCAACTCTCGGGCCTCACTCGGCTATGGCTACACCTTC.

The chain links TRBV5-4 to TRBJ2-7, with 11 bases fitting TRBD2. The V gene's germline CDR1 is SGHNT and CDR2 YYREEE (reference sequence). Germline trimming cut 5 bases from V and 2 bases from J; bases unmatched to any gene: 12. The CDR3 is 17 residues long. The CDR3 bases are TGTGCCAGCAGTCCGGGTACTAGCGGGAGCCAGACCTACGAGCAGTACTTC. Translating it yields CASSPGTSGSQTYEQYF.